The 17 T cell receptor beta chains in this list originate from one sample, sequenced in a study of T cells in Graves' hyperthyroidism and ophthalmopathy. Researchers took RNA transcripts and amplified the TCR beta CDR3 regions from them. Primed by the HTBI set, a first-round RT-PCR was run on the TCR CDR3. TCRdb re-derived calls from the multiplex PCR reads in MiXCR, one entry per CDR3 protein. The sample shows some 360,000 distinct CDR3 sequences, over 15% of them seen only once. Sequencing input: blood. The receptors were gathered from a woman aged 40 to 55 with Graves' ophthalmopathy.

This clonotype has at least ten counts. The V and J genes are TRBV29-1 and TRBJ1-1; D is unclear. Germline V gene sequence: CDR1 SQVTM, CDR2 ANQGSEA. The CDR3 is 13 amino acids. V lost 7 bases and J lost 4, with 16 bases in between. The CDR3 bases are TGCAGCGCTGGATTGGCGGGTAGCACTGAAGCTTTCTTT. This translates into CSAGLAGSTEAFF.

This clonotype has a handful of counts. V usage is TRBV11-2 and J usage is TRBJ1-2, with 9 bases identical to TRBD1. The length of the CDR3 is 16 residues. Germline V gene data show CDR1 as SGHAT and CDR2 as FQNNGV. J was trimmed by 4 bases and V by 2 bases; bases with no gene match: 8. The chain's CDR3 is CASSLNSGTGIYGYTF. CDR3 DNA: TGTGCCAGCAGCTTAAATTCCGGGACAGGGATCTATGGCTACACCTTC.

There are many counts of this clonotype. The V call is TRBV15, the J call TRBJ1-2; TRBD1 agrees at 8 bases. V shed 5 bases, J shed 6 bases, and the junction held 5 bases outside the gene matches. The CDR3 spans 13 residues. CDR1 and CDR2 (germline): LNHNV, YYDKDF (reference sequence). CDR3 loop: CATSGTTGDGYTF. The CDR3 coding sequence is TGTGCCACCAGCGGGACGACAGGGGATGGCTACACCTTC.

Ten or more counts support this clonotype. V and J are TRBV6-1 and TRBJ2-2, with 7 bases identical to TRBD2. CDR3 length: 15 residues. Germline V gene sequence: CDR1 MNHNS, CDR2 SASEGT. The V and J ends lost 1 base and 4 bases, in that order; junction bases with no gene match: 3. CDR3 loop: CASSEEASGTGELFF. CDR3 in DNA: TGTGCCAGCAGTGAAGAGGCTAGCGGCACCGGGGAGCTGTTTTTT.

This clonotype has at least ten counts. The rearrangement links TRBV5-1 to TRBJ2-2; 11 positions agree with TRBD2. Germline loops: CDR1 SGHRS, CDR2 YFSETQ. There are 17 residues in the CDR3. V lost 0 bases, J lost 5 bases, and 6 bases stayed unmatched. CDR3 sequence: CASSLALAGARTGELFF. As DNA, the CDR3 is TGCGCCAGCAGCTTGGCACTAGCGGGAGCGAGGACCGGGGAGCTGTTTTTT.

The V call is TRBV30, the J call TRBJ2-7, with D perhaps matching TRBD1 or TRBD2 (5 bases each). The CDR3 has 11 residues. CDR1 and CDR2 from the germline V gene are GTSNPN and SVGIG (reference sequence). The V and J ends lost 7 bases and 2 bases respectively, with 9 bases between them. Here the CDR3 DNA reads TGTGCCTCCGTGGGGGCCTACGAGCAGTACTTC. It is translated as CASVGAYEQYF.

This clonotype has at least ten counts. The chain combines TRBV7-9 with TRBJ2-7; D is unclear. The V end lost 6 bases, the J end lost 6 bases, and 21 bases lay between the germline ends. Germline V gene sequence: CDR1 SEHNR, CDR2 FQNEAQ (reference sequence). This CDR3 region has 15 residues. The CDR3 DNA is TGTGCCAGCAGTAACTCCGGACCCTCTGGAGCCGAGCAGTACTTC. Translation gives CASSNSGPSGAEQYF. Combining the CDR3 with reference TRBV7-9 and TRBJ2-7 gives the whole variable domain DTGVSQNPRHKITKRGQNVTFRCDPISEHNRLYWYRQTLGQGPEFLTYFQNEAQLEKSRLLSDRFSAERPKGSFSTLEIQRTEQGDSAMYLCASSNSGPSGAEQYFGPGTRLTVT.

This clonotype was observed many times. V and J are TRBV20-1 and TRBJ1-2; TRBD1 is a possible D gene (6 bases). The CDR3 is 15 residues long. Germline CDR1 is DFQATT and CDR2 is SNEGSKA (reference sequence). V lost 3 bases to trimming and J lost 3 bases, with 17 bases between them. In DNA form, the CDR3 reads TGCAGTGCTAGGCCCCTGAGGGACATTGACTATGGCTACACCTTC. Translated: CSARPLRDIDYGYTF.

This clonotype showed up many times. A much larger clone differs from this one at a single base, so this may be a read error. V usage is TRBV6-1 and J usage is TRBJ2-7, with 7 nucleotides matching TRBD1. The germline V gene has CDR1 MNHNS and CDR2 SASEGT. The CDR3 is made up of 15 amino acids. The J segment lost 2 bases and the V segment lost 7 bases, leaving 11 bases of the junction unmatched. The CDR3, as DNA: TGTGCCAGCATCCCTCGACAGGGACCGGCCTACGAGCAGTACTTC. It translates to CASIPRQGPAYEQYF.

This clonotype appeared many times. With a much larger clone just one base away, this may be a read error. The chain links TRBV13 to TRBJ2-7; D is unclear. Germline V gene data show CDR1 as PRHDT and CDR2 as FYEKMQ (reference sequence). The CDR3 has 12 amino acids. The V end was cut by 1 base, the J end by 3 bases, with 4 bases between. CDR3 in amino acids: CASSLDDYEQYF. In DNA form, the CDR3 reads TGTGCCAGCAGCTTAGATGACTACGAGCAGTACTTC. The full variable domain, in which reference TRBV13 and TRBJ2-7 provide the parts outside the CDR3, is AAGVIQSPRHLIKEKRETATLKCYPIPRHDTVYWYQQGPGQDPQFLISFYEKMQSDKGSIPDRFSAQQFSDYHSELNMSSLELGDSALYFCASSLDDYEQYFGPGTRLTVT.

The gene calls are TRBV27 and TRBJ2-2; D gene uncertain. Germline-derived CDR1 and CDR2 are MNHEY and SMNVEV (reference sequence). The CDR3 is 18 residues long. Trimming took off 4 bases at V and 0 bases at J, with 18 bases between the two ends. Here the CDR3 DNA reads TGTGCCAGCAGTTATTTACCACCCTGGACCGCGAACACCGGGGAGCTGTTTTTT. As protein: CASSYLPPWTANTGELFF.

This chain connects TRBV30 to TRBJ1-2, with TRBD1 matching over 8 bases. The CDR3 loop spans 13 amino acids. Germline CDR1 and CDR2: GTSNPN and SVGIG (reference sequence). V shed 1 base, J shed 8 bases, and the junction held 6 bases outside the gene matches. The CDR3 loop is CAWSAGQGEGYTF. DNA for the CDR3: TGTGCCTGGAGTGCCGGACAGGGTGAAGGCTACACCTTC.

This clonotype was picked up many times. V usage is TRBV28 and J usage is TRBJ2-6; no clear D gene. V was clipped by 3 bases and J by 3 bases, with 9 bases between them. The germline CDR1 and CDR2 sequences are MDHEN and SYDVKM. This CDR3 is built from 15 residues. The CDR3 protein is CASSLVWNGANVLTF. In DNA, the CDR3 is TGTGCCAGCAGTTTGGTGTGGAATGGGGCCAACGTCCTGACTTTC.

The sample holds many counts of this clonotype. The J gene is TRBJ2-2, the V gene TRBV28; 8 nucleotides align to TRBD1. The trim removed 5 bases at V and 5 bases at J, leaving 4 bases unmatched. Germline V lookup: CDR1 MDHEN, CDR2 SYDVKM. The CDR3 sequence is 14 residues long. Here the CDR3 reads CASSPYRGTGELFF. As DNA, the CDR3 is TGTGCCAGCAGTCCTTACAGGGGGACCGGGGAGCTGTTTTTT.

In this sample, this clonotype turned up many times. V is TRBV20-1 and J is TRBJ2-7; D is undetermined. The CDR3 extends over 13 amino acids. The V and J ends lost 6 bases and 4 bases respectively, with 16 bases between them. From germline, CDR1 is DFQATT and CDR2 SNEGSKA (reference sequence). The CDR3 protein is CSATTHFTYEQYF. In DNA form, the CDR3 reads TGCAGTGCCACCACACATTTTACGTACGAGCAGTACTTC.

This clonotype has at least ten counts. The chain couples TRBV30 to TRBJ1-5; no clear D gene. The CDR3 length is 13 residues. In germline, CDR1 is GTSNPN, CDR2 SVGIG (reference sequence). Trimming took 4 bases from V and 2 from J, leaving 9 bases between them. The CDR3 nucleotides read TGTGCCTGGACCCACGGTGGCAATCAGCCCCAGCATTTT. Its translation is CAWTHGGNQPQHF.

Many counts were recorded for this clonotype. The CDR3 reads CATSEERTNYGYTF. The CDR3 coding sequence is TGTGCCACCAGTGAGGAGCGGACTAACTATGGCTACACCTTC. The chain combines TRBV24-1 with TRBJ1-2, with D unclear. The CDR3 consists of 14 residues. Germline loops: CDR1 KGHDR, CDR2 SFDVKD. V lost 4 bases, J lost 0 bases, and 8 bases lay in between.